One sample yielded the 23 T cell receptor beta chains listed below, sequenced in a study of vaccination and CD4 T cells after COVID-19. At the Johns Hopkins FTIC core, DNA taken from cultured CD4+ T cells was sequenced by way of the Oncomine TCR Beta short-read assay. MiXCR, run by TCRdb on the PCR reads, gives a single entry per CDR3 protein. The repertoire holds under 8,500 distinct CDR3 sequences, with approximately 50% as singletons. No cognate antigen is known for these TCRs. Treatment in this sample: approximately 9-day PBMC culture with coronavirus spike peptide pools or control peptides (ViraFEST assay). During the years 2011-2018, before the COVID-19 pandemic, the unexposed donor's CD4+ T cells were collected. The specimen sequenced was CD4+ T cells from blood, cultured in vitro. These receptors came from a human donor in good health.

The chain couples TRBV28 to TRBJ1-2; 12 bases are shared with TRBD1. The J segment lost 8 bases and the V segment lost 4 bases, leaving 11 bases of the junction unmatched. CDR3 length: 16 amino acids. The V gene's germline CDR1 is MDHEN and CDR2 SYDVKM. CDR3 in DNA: TGTGCCAGCAGTTCCCGGGACAGGGGGCTCCTGGGGGGCTACACCTTC. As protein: CASSSRDRGLLGGYTF.

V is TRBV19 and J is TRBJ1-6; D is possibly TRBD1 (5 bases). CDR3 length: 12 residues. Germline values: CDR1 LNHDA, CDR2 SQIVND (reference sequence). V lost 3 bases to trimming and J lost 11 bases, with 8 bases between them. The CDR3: CASSMGGTPLHF. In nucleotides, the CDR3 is TGTGCCAGTAGTATGGGGGGGACACCCCTCCACTTT.

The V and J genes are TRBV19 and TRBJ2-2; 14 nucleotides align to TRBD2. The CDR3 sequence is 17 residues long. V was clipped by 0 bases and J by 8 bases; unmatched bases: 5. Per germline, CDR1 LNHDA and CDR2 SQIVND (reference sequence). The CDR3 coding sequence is TGTGCCAGTAGTATAGACGGACTAGCGGGAGGTACTGGGGAGCTGTTTTTT. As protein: CASSIDGLAGGTGELFF.

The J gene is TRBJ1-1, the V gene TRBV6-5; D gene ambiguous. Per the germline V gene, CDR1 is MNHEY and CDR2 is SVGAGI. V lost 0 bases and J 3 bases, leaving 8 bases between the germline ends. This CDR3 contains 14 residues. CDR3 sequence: CASSYSGRYTEAFF. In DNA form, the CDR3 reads TGTGCCAGCAGTTACTCAGGCCGATACACTGAAGCTTTCTTT.

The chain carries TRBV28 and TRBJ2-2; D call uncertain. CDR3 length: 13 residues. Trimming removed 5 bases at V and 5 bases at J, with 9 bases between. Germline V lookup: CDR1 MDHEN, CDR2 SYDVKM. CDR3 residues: CASSPLPTGELFF. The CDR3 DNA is TGTGCCAGCAGTCCCCTCCCTACCGGGGAGCTGTTTTTT.

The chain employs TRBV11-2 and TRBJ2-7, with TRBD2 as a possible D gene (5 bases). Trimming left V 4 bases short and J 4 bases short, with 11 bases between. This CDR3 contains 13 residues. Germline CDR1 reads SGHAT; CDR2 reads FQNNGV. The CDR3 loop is CASSSLRGYEQYF. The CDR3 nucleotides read TGTGCCAGCAGCTCGCTTCGGGGTTACGAGCAGTACTTC.

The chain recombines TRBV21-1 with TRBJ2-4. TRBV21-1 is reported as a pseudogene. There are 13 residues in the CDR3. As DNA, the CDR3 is TGTGCCAGCAGCAATCAAGGCAAAAACATTCAGTACTTC. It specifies CASSNQGKNIQYF.

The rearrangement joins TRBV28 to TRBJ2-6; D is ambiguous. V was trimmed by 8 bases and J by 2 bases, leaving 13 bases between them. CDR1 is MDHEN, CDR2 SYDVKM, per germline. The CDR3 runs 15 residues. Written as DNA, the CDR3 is TGTGCCAGCGGGTTGGTGGGCACTGGGGCCAACGTCCTGACTTTC. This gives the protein CASGLVGTGANVLTF.

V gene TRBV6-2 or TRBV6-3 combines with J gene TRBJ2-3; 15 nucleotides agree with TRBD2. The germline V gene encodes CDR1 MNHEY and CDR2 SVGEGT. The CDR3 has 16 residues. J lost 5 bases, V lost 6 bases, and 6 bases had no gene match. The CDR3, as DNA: TGTGCCAGCAGACTCGGACTAGCGGGGGGGTTAGATACGCAGTATTTT. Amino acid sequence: CASRLGLAGGLDTQYF.

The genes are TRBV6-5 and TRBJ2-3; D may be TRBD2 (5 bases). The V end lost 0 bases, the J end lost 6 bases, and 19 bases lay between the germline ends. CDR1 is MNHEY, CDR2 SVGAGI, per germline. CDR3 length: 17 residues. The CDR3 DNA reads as TGTGCCAGCAGTTACTCTCTGTGGGCTAGCCTTGATGATACGCAGTATTTT. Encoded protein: CASSYSLWASLDDTQYF.

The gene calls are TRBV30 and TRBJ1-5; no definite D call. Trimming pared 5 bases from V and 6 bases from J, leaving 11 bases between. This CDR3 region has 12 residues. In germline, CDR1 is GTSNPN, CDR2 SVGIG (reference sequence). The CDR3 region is CAWGAKGQPQHF. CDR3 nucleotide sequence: TGTGCCTGGGGCGCAAAAGGTCAGCCCCAGCATTTT.

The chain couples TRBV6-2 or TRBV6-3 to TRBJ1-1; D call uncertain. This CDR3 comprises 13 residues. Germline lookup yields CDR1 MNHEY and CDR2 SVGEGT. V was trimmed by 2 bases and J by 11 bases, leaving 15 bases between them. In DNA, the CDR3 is TGTGCCAGCAGTTACCAAGCCAATCCCCCTGCTTTCTTT. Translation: CASSYQANPPAFF.

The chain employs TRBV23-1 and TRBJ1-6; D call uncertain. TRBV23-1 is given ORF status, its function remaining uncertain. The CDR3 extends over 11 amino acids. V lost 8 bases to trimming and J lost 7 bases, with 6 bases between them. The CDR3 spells CASVENSPLHF. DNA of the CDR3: TGCGCCAGCGTCGAGAATTCACCCCTCCACTTT.

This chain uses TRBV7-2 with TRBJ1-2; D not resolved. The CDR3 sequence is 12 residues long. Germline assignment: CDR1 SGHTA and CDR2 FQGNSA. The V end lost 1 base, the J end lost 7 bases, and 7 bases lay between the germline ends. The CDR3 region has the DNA TGTGCCAGCAGCTTAGGAGGAGGTGGCTACACCTTC. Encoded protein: CASSLGGGGYTF.

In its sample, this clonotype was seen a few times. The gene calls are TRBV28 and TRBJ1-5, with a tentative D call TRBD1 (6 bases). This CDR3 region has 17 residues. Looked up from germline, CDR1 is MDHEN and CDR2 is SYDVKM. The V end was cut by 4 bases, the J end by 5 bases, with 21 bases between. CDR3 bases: TGTGCCAGCAGTTGGGGTTTTCCGGACAGCCTAGATCAGCCCCAGCATTTT. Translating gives CASSWGFPDSLDQPQHF.

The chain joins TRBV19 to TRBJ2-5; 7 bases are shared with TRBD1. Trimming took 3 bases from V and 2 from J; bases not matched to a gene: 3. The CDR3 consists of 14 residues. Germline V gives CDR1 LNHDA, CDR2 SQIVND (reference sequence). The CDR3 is CASSIGQAQETQYF. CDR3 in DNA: TGTGCCAGTAGTATTGGACAGGCTCAAGAGACCCAGTACTTC. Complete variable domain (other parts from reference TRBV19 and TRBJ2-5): DGGITQSPKYLFRKEGQNVTLSCEQNLNHDAMYWYRQDPGQGLRLIYYSQIVNDFQKGDIAEGYSVSREKKESFPLTVTSAQKNPTAFYLCASSIGQAQETQYFGPGTRLLVL.

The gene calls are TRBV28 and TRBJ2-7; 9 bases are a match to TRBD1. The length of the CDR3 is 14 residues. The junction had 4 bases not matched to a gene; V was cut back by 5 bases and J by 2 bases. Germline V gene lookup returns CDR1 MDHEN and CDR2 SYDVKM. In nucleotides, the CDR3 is TGTGCCAGCAGTGCCGGGACAGGGACCTACGAGCAGTACTTC. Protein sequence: CASSAGTGTYEQYF.

The CDR3 DNA is TGTGCCAGCAGCTTTAACGGTAGAACTGAAGCTTTCTTT. Translating gives CASSFNGRTEAFF. V usage is TRBV7-8 and J usage is TRBJ1-1; no firm D call. Looked up from germline, CDR1 is SGHVS and CDR2 is FQNEAQ. The CDR3 is 13 residues long. V was trimmed by 3 bases and J by 5 bases, leaving 10 bases between them.

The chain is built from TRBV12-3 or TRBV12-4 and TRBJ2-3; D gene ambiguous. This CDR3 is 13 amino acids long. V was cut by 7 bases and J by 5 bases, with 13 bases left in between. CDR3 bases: TGTGCCAGCACCCGGCAACAGTTAGATACGCAGTATTTT. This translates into CASTRQQLDTQYF.

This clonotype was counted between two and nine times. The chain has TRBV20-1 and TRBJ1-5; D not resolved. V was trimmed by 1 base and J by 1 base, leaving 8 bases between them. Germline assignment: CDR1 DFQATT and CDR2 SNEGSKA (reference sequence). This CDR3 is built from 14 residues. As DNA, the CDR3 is TGCAGTGCTAGAGTCCCCCCGAGCAATCAGCCCCAGCATTTT. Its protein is CSARVPPSNQPQHF.

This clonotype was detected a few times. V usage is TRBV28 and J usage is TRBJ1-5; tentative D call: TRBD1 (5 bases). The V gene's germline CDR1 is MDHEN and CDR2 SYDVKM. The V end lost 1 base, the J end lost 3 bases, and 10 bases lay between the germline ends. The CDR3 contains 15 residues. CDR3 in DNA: TGTGCCAGCAGTTTATCCCAGGGAAACAATCAGCCCCAGCATTTT. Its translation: CASSLSQGNNQPQHF.

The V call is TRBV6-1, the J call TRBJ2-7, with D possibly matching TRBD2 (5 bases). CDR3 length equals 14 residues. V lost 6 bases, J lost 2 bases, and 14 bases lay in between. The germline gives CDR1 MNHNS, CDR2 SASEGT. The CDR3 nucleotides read TGTGCCAGCAGACTAACCGGGATGACCTACGAGCAGTACTTC. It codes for CASRLTGMTYEQYF.

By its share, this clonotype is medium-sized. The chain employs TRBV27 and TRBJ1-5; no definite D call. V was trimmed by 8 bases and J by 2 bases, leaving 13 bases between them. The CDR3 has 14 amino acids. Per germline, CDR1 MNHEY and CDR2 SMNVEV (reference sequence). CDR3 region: CASGKLNGNQPQHF. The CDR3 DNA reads TGTGCCAGCGGAAAGTTGAATGGCAATCAGCCCCAGCATTTT.